The rows below give T cell receptor beta chains drawn from one sample of a study of T cell responses to AZD1222 COVID-19 vaccine. The repertoire was sequenced with immunoSEQ multiplex PCR; TCRdb's copy has only in-frame clones and lacks some. Among about 60,000 clones, 90% to 95% were seen once, and the ten largest hold approximately 6.3%. The material was peripheral blood, obtained 28 days after the second dose of the MenACWY control vaccine. The source of these receptors is an adult who received the MenACWY meningococcal vaccine as a control. CDR3s include the opening cysteine and the closing phenylalanine or tryptophan. Fields, in order: clone size, V gene, D gene, J gene, CDR3 DNA, CDR3 protein. D genes are given only for firm matches. The size of a clone is reported for some rows only, either as once, few or many, or as a class for expanded clones.

abundance: -; v_gene: TRBV6-5; d_gene: -; j_gene: TRBJ2-1; CDR3nt: TGTGCCAGCAGTTACTCGAGTCTGAGCAGTGAGCAGTTCTTC; CDR3aa: CASSYSSLSSEQFF
abundance: -; v_gene: TRBV27; d_gene: -; j_gene: TRBJ1-3; CDR3nt: TGTGCCAGCCGGACTATCTCTGGAAACACCATATATTTT; CDR3aa: CASRTISGNTIYF
abundance: -; v_gene: TRBV30; d_gene: -; j_gene: TRBJ2-7; CDR3nt: TGTGCCTGGTCCCCCGGGAGAACCTACGAGCAGTACTTC; CDR3aa: CAWSPGRTYEQYF
abundance: -; v_gene: TRBV30; d_gene: TRBD2; j_gene: TRBJ2-3; CDR3nt: TGTGCCTGGAAGCGGGAGAACCCGGGGGATACGCAGTATTTT; CDR3aa: CAWKRENPGDTQYF
abundance: -; v_gene: TRBV28; d_gene: -; j_gene: TRBJ2-1; CDR3nt: TGTGCCAGCAGCCTGAGGGAGAGATGGTTCTTC; CDR3aa: CASSLRERWFF
abundance: -; v_gene: TRBV12-1; d_gene: -; j_gene: TRBJ1-5; CDR3nt: TGTGCCAGCAGCTTCAACCTGAGGAAGGTTAATCAGCCCCAGCATTTT; CDR3aa: CASSFNLRKVNQPQHF
abundance: once; v_gene: TRBV5-1; d_gene: -; j_gene: TRBJ2-7; CDR3nt: TGCGCCAGCAGAGGAGACATCAACGCCTACGAGCAGTACTTC; CDR3aa: CASRGDINAYEQYF
abundance: -; v_gene: TRBV5-1; d_gene: -; j_gene: TRBJ1-1; CDR3nt: TGCGCCAGCAGCCGGGACGGGAACACTGAAGCTTTCTTT; CDR3aa: CASSRDGNTEAFF
abundance: once; v_gene: TRBV3-1/TRBV3-2; d_gene: -; j_gene: TRBJ1-5; CDR3nt: TGTGCCAGCAGCCACGGAGGGAACTGGCTCCCCCAGCATTTT; CDR3aa: CASSHGGNWLPQHF
abundance: once; v_gene: TRBV6-6; d_gene: -; j_gene: TRBJ1-1; CDR3nt: TGTGCCAGTGGACAGCTAGGCACTGAAGCTTTCTTT; CDR3aa: CASGQLGTEAFF
abundance: -; v_gene: TRBV7-8; d_gene: -; j_gene: TRBJ2-2; CDR3nt: TGTGCCAGCAGCTTAGCCTTGCGGGAAGGGGGCACCGGGGAGCTGTTTTTT; CDR3aa: CASSLALREGGTGELFF
abundance: -; v_gene: TRBV13; d_gene: TRBD1; j_gene: TRBJ2-1; CDR3nt: TGTGCCAGCAGCGACCGGGACAGGGGTAGGAGTGAGCAGTTCTTC; CDR3aa: CASSDRDRGRSEQFF
abundance: -; v_gene: TRBV18; d_gene: TRBD1; j_gene: TRBJ1-2; CDR3nt: TGTGCCAGCTCACCCACTACAGGGACAGCTAACTATGGCTACACCTTC; CDR3aa: CASSPTTGTANYGYTF
abundance: -; v_gene: TRBV18; d_gene: TRBD1; j_gene: TRBJ2-3; CDR3nt: TGTGCCAGCTCACCCGGCAGGGGGCATGATACGCAGTATTTT; CDR3aa: CASSPGRGHDTQYF
abundance: -; v_gene: TRBV18; d_gene: -; j_gene: TRBJ1-4; CDR3nt: TGTGCCAGCTCATCGACGGCGATAGTAAAACTGTTTTTT; CDR3aa: CASSSTAIVKLFF
abundance: -; v_gene: TRBV10-3; d_gene: -; j_gene: TRBJ2-3; CDR3nt: TGTGCCACCGCTAGCGATACGCAGTATTTT; CDR3aa: CATASDTQYF
abundance: -; v_gene: TRBV19; d_gene: -; j_gene: TRBJ1-3; CDR3nt: TGTGCCAGTAGTATCTCAGATACTGGAAACACCATATATTTT; CDR3aa: CASSISDTGNTIYF
abundance: -; v_gene: TRBV3-1/TRBV3-2; d_gene: -; j_gene: TRBJ2-7; CDR3nt: TGTGCCAGCAGCCAGAGGGTAGAGGGGGGGTACGAGCAGTACTTC; CDR3aa: CASSQRVEGGYEQYF
abundance: -; v_gene: TRBV19; d_gene: TRBD1; j_gene: TRBJ1-2; CDR3nt: TGTGCCAGTAGTTTGATTTCGAGCGACAGGGGTGGCTACACCTTC; CDR3aa: CASSLISSDRGGYTF
abundance: -; v_gene: TRBV21-1; d_gene: -; j_gene: TRBJ2-4; CDR3nt: TGTGCCAGCAGCAAAGGGACAGGGAAAGTCGGCATAGCCAAAAACATTCAGTACTTC; CDR3aa: CASSKGTGKVGIAKNIQYF
abundance: -; v_gene: TRBV7-3; d_gene: -; j_gene: TRBJ2-1; CDR3nt: TGTGCCAGCAGCCCGGATCCGGGCGGGTACAATGAGCAGTTCTTC; CDR3aa: CASSPDPGGYNEQFF
abundance: -; v_gene: TRBV6-5; d_gene: -; j_gene: TRBJ2-6; CDR3nt: TGTGCCAGCAGCCGCCGAGGCACTGGGGCCAACGTCCTGACTTTC; CDR3aa: CASSRRGTGANVLTF
abundance: -; v_gene: TRBV6-5; d_gene: -; j_gene: TRBJ2-6; CDR3nt: TGTGCCGCCAAAGGGGCCAACGTCCTGACTTTC; CDR3aa: CAAKGANVLTF
abundance: -; v_gene: TRBV29-1; d_gene: -; j_gene: TRBJ2-1; CDR3nt: TGCAGCGTTCGCAGCGGGCCGGGGAATGAGCAGTTCTTC; CDR3aa: CSVRSGPGNEQFF
abundance: -; v_gene: TRBV10-2; d_gene: -; j_gene: TRBJ2-7; CDR3nt: TGCGCCAGCAGGGGCCCCGAGCAGTACTTC; CDR3aa: CASRGPEQYF
abundance: -; v_gene: TRBV20-1; d_gene: -; j_gene: TRBJ1-5; CDR3nt: TGCAGTGCCGGCGGGGGGCAGCCCCAGCATTTT; CDR3aa: CSAGGGQPQHF
abundance: -; v_gene: TRBV5-6; d_gene: -; j_gene: TRBJ1-5; CDR3nt: TGTGCCAGCAGCCATTTCGCCGCCGTTAACGATCAGCCCCAGCATTTT; CDR3aa: CASSHFAAVNDQPQHF
abundance: -; v_gene: TRBV1; d_gene: -; j_gene: TRBJ2-7; CDR3nt: TGCACCAGCAGCCAAGCCCAAAGCGACCCCTCCGCCCCCTACGAGCAGTACTTC; CDR3aa: CTSSQAQSDPSAPYEQYF
abundance: -; v_gene: TRBV7-8; d_gene: -; j_gene: TRBJ2-2; CDR3nt: TGTGCCAGCAGAAAAAGTACGGGAGTCGTCACCGGGGAGCTGTTTTTT; CDR3aa: CASRKSTGVVTGELFF
abundance: -; v_gene: TRBV19; d_gene: -; j_gene: TRBJ2-3; CDR3nt: TGTGCCAGTAGTATCTTGGGGGCGGTGGGATCAGATACGCAGTATTTT; CDR3aa: CASSILGAVGSDTQYF
abundance: -; v_gene: TRBV28; d_gene: -; j_gene: TRBJ2-7; CDR3nt: TGTGCCAGCAGTCTACGACACGACGAGCAGTACTTC; CDR3aa: CASSLRHDEQYF